The T cell receptor beta chain under discussion was sequenced for a study of T cells in Graves' hyperthyroidism and ophthalmopathy. Researchers took RNA transcripts and amplified the TCR beta CDR3 regions from them. First-round RT-PCR targeting the TCR CDR3 was performed with the HTBI primer set. MiXCR, run by TCRdb on the multiplex PCR reads, gives a single entry per CDR3 protein. Among 340,000 or so distinct CDR3 sequences, 16% were seen once, and the ten largest hold approximately 35%. The CDR3 is 13 residues long. The germline CDR1 and CDR2 sequences are SEHNR and FQNEAQ (reference sequence). The germline V and J ends were trimmed by 8 bases and 6 bases, with 14 bases remaining between them. Patients were excluded because of uncontrolled infection, other autoimmune disease, pregnancy or lactation. Extraction of PBMCs used 9 to 10 ml of fresh peripheral blood. This clonotype was counted at least ten times.

The sample consisted of blood. This TCR was sampled from a man aged 30 to 39 with Graves' hyperthyroidism. The rearrangement uses TRBV7-9 and TRBJ2-1, with a possible D match to TRBD2 (5 bases). CDR3 nucleotides: TGTGCCAGCGGTGGAGGACCACTCAATGAGCAGTTCTTC. The encoded protein is CASGGGPLNEQFF. Variable domain in full (rest from reference TRBV7-9 and TRBJ2-1): DTGVSQNPRHKITKRGQNVTFRCDPISEHNRLYWYRQTLGQGPEFLTYFQNEAQLEKSRLLSDRFSAERPKGSFSTLEIQRTEQGDSAMYLCASGGGPLNEQFFGPGTRLTVL.